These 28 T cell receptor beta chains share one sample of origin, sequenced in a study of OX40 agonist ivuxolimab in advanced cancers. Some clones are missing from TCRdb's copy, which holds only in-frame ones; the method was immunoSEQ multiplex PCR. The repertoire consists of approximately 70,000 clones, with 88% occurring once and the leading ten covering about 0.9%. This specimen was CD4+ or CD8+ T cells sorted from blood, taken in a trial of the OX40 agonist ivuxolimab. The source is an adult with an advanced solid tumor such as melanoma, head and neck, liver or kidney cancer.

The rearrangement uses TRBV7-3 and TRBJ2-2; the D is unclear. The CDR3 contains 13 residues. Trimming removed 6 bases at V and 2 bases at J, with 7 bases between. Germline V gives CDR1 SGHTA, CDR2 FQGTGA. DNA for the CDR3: TGTGCCAGCAGTGCAGTTAACACCGGGGAGCTGTTTTTT. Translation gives CASSAVNTGELFF.

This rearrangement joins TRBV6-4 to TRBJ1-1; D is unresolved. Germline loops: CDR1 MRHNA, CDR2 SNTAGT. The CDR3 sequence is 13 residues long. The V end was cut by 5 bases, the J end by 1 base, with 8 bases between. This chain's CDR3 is CASSLRQNTEAFF. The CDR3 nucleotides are TGTGCCAGCAGTCTAAGACAGAACACTGAAGCTTTCTTT.

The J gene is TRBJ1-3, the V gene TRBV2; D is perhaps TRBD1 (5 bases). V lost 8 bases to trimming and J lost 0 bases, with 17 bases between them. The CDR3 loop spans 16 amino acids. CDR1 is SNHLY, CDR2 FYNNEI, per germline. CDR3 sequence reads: CASGEQGRLSGNTIYF. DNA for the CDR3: TGTGCCAGCGGCGAGCAGGGCCGCCTCTCTGGAAACACCATATATTTT. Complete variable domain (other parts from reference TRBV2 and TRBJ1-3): EPEVTQTPSHQVTQMGQEVILRCVPISNHLYFYWYRQILGQKVEFLVSFYNNEISEKSEIFDDQFSVERPDGSNFTLKIRSTKLEDSAMYFCASGEQGRLSGNTIYFGEGSWLTVV.

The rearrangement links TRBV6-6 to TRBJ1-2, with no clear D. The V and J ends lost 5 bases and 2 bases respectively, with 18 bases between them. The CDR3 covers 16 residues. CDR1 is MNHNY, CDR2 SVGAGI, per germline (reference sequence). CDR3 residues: CASSPPTRLRNYGYTF. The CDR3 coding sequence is TGTGCCAGCAGTCCCCCGACAAGACTAAGGAACTATGGCTACACCTTC.

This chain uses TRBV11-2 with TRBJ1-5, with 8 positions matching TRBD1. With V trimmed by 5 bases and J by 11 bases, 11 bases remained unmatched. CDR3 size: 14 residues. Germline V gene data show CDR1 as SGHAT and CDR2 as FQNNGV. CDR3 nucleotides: TGTGCCAGCAGCCTAGGACAGGGTGGGAGGACCCAGCATTTT. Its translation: CASSLGQGGRTQHF.

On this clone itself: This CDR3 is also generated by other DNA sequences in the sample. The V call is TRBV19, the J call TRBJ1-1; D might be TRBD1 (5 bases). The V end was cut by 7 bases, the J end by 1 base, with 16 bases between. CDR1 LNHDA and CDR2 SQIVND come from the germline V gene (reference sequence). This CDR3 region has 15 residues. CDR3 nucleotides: TGTGCCAGTACCCCTATTGGGGGTCCGAACACTGAAGCTTTCTTT. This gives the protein CASTPIGGPNTEAFF.

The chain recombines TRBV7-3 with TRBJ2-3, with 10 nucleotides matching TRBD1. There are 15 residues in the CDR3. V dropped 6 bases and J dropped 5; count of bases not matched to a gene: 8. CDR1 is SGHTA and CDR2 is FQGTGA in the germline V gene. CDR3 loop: CASSQTGGAIDTQYF. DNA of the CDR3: TGTGCCAGCAGTCAGACAGGGGGCGCGATAGATACGCAGTATTTT.

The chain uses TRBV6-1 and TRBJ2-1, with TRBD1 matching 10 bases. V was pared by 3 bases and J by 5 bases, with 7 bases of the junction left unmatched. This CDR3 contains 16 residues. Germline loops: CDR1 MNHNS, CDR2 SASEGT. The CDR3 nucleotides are TGTGCCAGCAGTGACACTCGGACAGGGGGTAACAATGAGCAGTTCTTC. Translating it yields CASSDTRTGGNNEQFF.

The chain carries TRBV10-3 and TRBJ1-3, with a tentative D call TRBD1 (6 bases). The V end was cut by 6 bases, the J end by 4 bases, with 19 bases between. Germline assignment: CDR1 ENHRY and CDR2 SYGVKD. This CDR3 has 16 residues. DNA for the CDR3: TGTGCCATCAGACCCGAAGGAGGGGGGCACGGAAACACCATATATTTT. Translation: CAIRPEGGGHGNTIYF.

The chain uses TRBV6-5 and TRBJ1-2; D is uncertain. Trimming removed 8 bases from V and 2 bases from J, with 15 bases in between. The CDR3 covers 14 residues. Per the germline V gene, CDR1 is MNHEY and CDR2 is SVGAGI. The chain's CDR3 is CASRLSRNNYGYTF. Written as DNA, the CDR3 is TGTGCCAGCCGTCTCTCCAGGAACAACTATGGCTACACCTTC.

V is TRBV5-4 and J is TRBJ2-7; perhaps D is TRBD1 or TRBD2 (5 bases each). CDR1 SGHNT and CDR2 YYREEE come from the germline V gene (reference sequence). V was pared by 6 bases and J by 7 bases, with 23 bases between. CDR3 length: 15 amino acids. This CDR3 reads CASIPPGRSSGEQYF. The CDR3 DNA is TGTGCCAGCATACCTCCGGGACGTTCATCGGGGGAGCAGTACTTC.

The CDR3 region is CASSLWTGQSEYGYTF. For the CDR3, the DNA is TGTGCCAGCAGTTTATGGACGGGACAGTCGGAATATGGCTACACCTTC. The chain employs TRBV28 and TRBJ1-2; 7 positions match TRBD1. The CDR3 contains 16 residues. Trimming at V came to 0 bases and at J to 5 bases, leaving 9 bases not matched to a gene. Germline loops: CDR1 MDHEN, CDR2 SYDVKM.

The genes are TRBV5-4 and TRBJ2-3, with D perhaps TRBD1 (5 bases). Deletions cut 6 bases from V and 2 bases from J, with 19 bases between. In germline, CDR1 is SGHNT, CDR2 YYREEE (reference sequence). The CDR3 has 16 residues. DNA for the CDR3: TGTGCCAGCACTTCAAATCTGGGGCACAACACAGATACGCAGTATTTT. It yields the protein CASTSNLGHNTDTQYF.

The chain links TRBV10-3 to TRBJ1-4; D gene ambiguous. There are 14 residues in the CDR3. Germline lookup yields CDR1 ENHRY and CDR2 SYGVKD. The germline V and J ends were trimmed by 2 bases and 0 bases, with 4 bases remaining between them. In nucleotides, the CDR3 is TGTGCCATCAGTGAGGGGACAACTAATGAAAAACTGTTTTTT. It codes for CAISEGTTNEKLFF.

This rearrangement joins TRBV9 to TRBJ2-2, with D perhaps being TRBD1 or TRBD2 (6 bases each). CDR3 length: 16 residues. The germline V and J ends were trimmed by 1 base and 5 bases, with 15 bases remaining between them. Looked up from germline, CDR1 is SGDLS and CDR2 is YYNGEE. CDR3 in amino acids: CASSVIGGTETGELFF. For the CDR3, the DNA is TGTGCCAGCAGCGTAATAGGGGGGACCGAAACCGGGGAGCTGTTTTTT. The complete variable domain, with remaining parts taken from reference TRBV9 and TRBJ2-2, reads DSGVTQTPKHLITATGQRVTLRCSPRSGDLSVYWYQQSLDQGLQFLIQYYNGEERAKGNILERFSAQQFPDLHSELNLSSLELGDSALYFCASSVIGGTETGELFFGEGSRLTVL.

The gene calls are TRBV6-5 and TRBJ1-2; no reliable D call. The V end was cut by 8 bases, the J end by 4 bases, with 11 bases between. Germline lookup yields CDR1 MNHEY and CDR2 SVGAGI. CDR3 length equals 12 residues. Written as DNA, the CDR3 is TGTGCCAGCGGGTCCAGGACCTATGGCTACACCTTC. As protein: CASGSRTYGYTF.

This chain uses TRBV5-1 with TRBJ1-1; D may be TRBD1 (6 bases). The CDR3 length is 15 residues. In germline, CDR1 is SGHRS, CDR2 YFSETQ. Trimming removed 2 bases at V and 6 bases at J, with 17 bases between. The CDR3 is CASSFGGSVSAEAFF. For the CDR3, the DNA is TGCGCCAGCAGCTTTGGGGGCAGCGTGAGCGCTGAAGCTTTCTTT.

The chain's CDR3 is CASSPRGRGGQPQHF. As DNA, the CDR3 is TGTGCCAGCAGTCCCCGGGGGAGGGGCGGCCAGCCCCAGCATTTT. The chain recombines TRBV6-5 with TRBJ1-5, with a possible D match to TRBD1 (5 bases). V shed 5 bases and J shed 7 bases, with 18 bases lying between them. Germline V gene lookup returns CDR1 MNHEY and CDR2 SVGAGI. CDR3 length equals 15 residues.

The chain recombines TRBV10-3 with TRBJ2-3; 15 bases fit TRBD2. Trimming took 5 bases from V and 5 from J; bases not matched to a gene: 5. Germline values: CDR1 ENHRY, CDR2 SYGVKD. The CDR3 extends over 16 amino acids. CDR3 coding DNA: TGTGCCATCAGTACCGGACTAGCGGGGGGGAAAGATACGCAGTATTTT. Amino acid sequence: CAISTGLAGGKDTQYF.

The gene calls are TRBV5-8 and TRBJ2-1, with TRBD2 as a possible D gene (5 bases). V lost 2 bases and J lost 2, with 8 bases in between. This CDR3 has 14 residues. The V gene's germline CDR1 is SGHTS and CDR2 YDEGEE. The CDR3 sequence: CASSFGETYNEQFF. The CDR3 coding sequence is TGTGCCAGCAGCTTCGGGGAAACCTACAATGAGCAGTTCTTC. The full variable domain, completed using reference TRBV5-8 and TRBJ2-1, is EAGVTQSPTHLIKTRGQQATLRCSPISGHTSVYWYQQALGLGLQFLLWYDEGEERNRGNFPPRFSGRQFPNYSSELNVNALELEDSALYLCASSFGETYNEQFFGPGTRLTVL.

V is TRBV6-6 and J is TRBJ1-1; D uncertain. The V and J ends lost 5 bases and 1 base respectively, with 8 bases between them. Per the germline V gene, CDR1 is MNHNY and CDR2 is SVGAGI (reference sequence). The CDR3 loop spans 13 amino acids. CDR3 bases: TGTGCCAGCAGTCCCGAGAAGAACACTGAAGCTTTCTTT. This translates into CASSPEKNTEAFF.

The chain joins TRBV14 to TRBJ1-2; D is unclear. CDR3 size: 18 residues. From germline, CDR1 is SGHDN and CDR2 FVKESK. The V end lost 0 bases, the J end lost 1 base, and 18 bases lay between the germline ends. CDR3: CASSQDLGGRNFNYGYTF. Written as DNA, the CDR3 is TGTGCCAGCAGCCAAGATCTCGGCGGAAGGAACTTTAACTATGGCTACACCTTC.

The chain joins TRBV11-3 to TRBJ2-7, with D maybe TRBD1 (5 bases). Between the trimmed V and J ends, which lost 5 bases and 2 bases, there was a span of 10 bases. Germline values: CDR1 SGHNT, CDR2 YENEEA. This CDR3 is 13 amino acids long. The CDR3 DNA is TGTGCCAGCAGCCGAGACAGTACCTACGAGCAGTACTTC. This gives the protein CASSRDSTYEQYF. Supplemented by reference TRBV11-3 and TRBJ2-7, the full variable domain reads EAGVVQSPRYKIIEKKQPVAFWCNPISGHNTLYWYLQNLGQGPELLIRYENEEAVDDSQLPKDRFSAERLKGVDSTLKIQPAELGDSAVYLCASSRDSTYEQYFGPGTRLTVT.

Here the CDR3 DNA reads TGTGCCAGCTCACCACCGTACAGGGGGGCAGATACGCAGTATTTT. It specifies CASSPPYRGADTQYF. This rearrangement joins TRBV18 to TRBJ2-3; 8 positions agree with TRBD1. The CDR3 totals 15 residues. Germline V lookup: CDR1 KGHSH, CDR2 LQKENI. V shed 0 bases, J shed 4 bases, and the junction held 3 bases outside the gene matches.

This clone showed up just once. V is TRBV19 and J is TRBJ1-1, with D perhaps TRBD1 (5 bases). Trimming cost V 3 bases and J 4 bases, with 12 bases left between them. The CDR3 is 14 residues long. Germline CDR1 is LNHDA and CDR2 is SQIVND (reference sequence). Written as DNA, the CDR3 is TGTGCCAGTAGTATCCAGGGTATAAGCACTGAAGCTTTCTTT. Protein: CASSIQGISTEAFF.

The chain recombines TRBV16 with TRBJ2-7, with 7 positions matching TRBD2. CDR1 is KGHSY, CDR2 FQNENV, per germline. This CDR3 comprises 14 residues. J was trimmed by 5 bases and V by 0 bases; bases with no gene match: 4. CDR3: CASSQSSAGNEQYF. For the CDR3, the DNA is TGTGCCAGCAGCCAATCGTCAGCGGGAAACGAGCAGTACTTC.

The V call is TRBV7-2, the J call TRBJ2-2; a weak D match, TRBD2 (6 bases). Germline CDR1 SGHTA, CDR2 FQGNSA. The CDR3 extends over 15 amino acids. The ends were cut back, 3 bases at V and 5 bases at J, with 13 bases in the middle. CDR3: CASSFRGTLTGELFF. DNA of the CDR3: TGTGCCAGCAGCTTCCGTGGGACTTTGACCGGGGAGCTGTTTTTT.

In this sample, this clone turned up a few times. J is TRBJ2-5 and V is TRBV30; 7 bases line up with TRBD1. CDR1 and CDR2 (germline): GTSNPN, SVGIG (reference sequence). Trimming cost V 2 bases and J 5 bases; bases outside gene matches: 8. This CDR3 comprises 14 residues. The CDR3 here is CAWSFRRGQETQYF. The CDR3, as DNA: TGTGCCTGGAGTTTCAGAAGGGGGCAGGAGACCCAGTACTTC.